This TCR beta chain was identified in a study of blood T cell repertoires in COVID-19. Generated by immunoSEQ multiplex PCR, the TCRdb table keeps only in-frame clones and is missing some. Of about 63,000 clones listed, approximately 75% were seen once; the top ten hold about 30%. The length of the CDR3 is 12 residues. The V gene lost 0 bases and the J gene lost 4 bases, with 7 bases spanning the gap. Looked up from germline, CDR1 is SQVTM and CDR2 is ANQGSEA. The sample comprised peripheral blood. The TCR sequence derives from a man aged 55 to 70 with COVID-19, enrolled during active disease. The chain is built from TRBV29-1 and TRBJ2-7; TRBD2 is a possible D gene (5 bases). The CDR3, as DNA: TGCAGCGTTGAAGATACGGGGTACGAGCAGTACTTC. Its translation is CSVEDTGYEQYF.